This TCR beta chain was obtained from a study of T cells in localized non-small cell lung cancer. Assay: immunoSEQ multiplex PCR; the TCRdb copy retains only in-frame clones and omits some. The sample includes some 130,000 clones, about 89% of them seen just once. The study's findings and limits: For the top 100 tumor clones, a median roughly 56 also appeared in adjacent lung. The greatest T cell clonality was found in uninvolved adjacent lung (higher than in tumor). Longer overall survival was associated with a higher density of T cells in the blood. Heterogeneity within the tumor remains possible, as just one region underwent sequencing.

For this clone: Its specificity is not known.

Germline V gene sequence: CDR1 SGHNT, CDR2 YYREEE (reference sequence). The CDR3 has 13 amino acids. V lost 4 bases, J lost 3 bases, and 11 bases lay in between. The chain uses TRBV5-4 and TRBJ2-7; a possible D gene is TRBD2 (5 bases). The sequences come from peripheral blood, collected before any cancer treatment. The TCR sequence derives from a female donor older than 55 with stage I lung adenocarcinoma. The CDR3 protein is CASSPPTSYEQYF. For the CDR3, the DNA is TGTGCCAGCAGCCCACCTACTAGCTACGAGCAGTACTTC.